This T cell receptor (beta chain) was identified during a study of T cell responses to AZD1222 COVID-19 vaccine. Study-wide findings and caveats: Scientists sampled the repertoires only once the peak T cell response had passed.

This clone appeared a single time. Its matching antigen is unknown. At one end the junction does not follow the germline gene, possibly because of a read error. Clones were sequenced by immunoSEQ multiplex PCR, and TCRdb holds only the in-frame ones, with some missing. The sample consists of fewer than 200,000 clones, approximately 90% of them appearing once. Per the germline V gene, CDR1 is SGHRS and CDR2 is YFSETQ. The CDR3 length is 15 residues. V usage is TRBV5-1 and J usage is TRBJ2-1, with TRBD2 as a possible D gene (5 bases). This sequence originates from an adult who received the MenACWY meningococcal vaccine as a control. Source: peripheral blood, taken 28 days after the second dose of the MenACWY control vaccine. The CDR3 sequence is CASRLDFPAYNEQFF. The CDR3 nucleotides are TGCGCCAGCAGATTGGACTTCCCTGCCTACAATGAGCAGTTCTTC.